This note documents a single T cell receptor beta chain sequence. The target antigen is unknown. Time point denoted: cycle 4 day 1 (C4D1), after less than 7 weeks of nivolumab. Every single patient, without exception, relapsed after autologous stem cell transplantation, and brentuximab vedotin exposure varied. The CDR3 covers 17 residues. Trimming removed 4 bases from V and 5 bases from J; junction bases left unmatched: 11. CDR1 and CDR2 from the germline V gene are PRHDT and FYEKMQ (reference sequence). This record belongs to a study of PD-1 blockade in classical Hodgkin lymphoma. Overall study findings and caveats: Initiation of nivolumab under 1 year after ASCT led to exclusion of patients. Baseline diversity was lower in partial responders and progressors than complete responders. The study found that TCR diversity rose significantly by C4D1 in CD4+ but not CD8+ cells. Relapsed/refractory patients reportedly had lower baseline diversity than newly diagnosed patients.

Clones were sequenced by immunoSEQ multiplex PCR, and TCRdb holds only the in-frame ones, with some missing. The sample has 96,000 or so clones, 90% to 95% seen once. The sample consisted of peripheral blood mononuclear cells (PBMCs), taken before the fourth cycle of nivolumab. The chain couples TRBV13 to TRBJ2-1, with 10 bases fitting TRBD1. This receptor was taken from a human donor with classical Hodgkin lymphoma. The CDR3 DNA sequence: TGTGCCAGCAGCTCCAGGCCTGGGACAGGGGACGACAATGAGCAGTTCTTC. Translation gives CASSSRPGTGDDNEQFF.